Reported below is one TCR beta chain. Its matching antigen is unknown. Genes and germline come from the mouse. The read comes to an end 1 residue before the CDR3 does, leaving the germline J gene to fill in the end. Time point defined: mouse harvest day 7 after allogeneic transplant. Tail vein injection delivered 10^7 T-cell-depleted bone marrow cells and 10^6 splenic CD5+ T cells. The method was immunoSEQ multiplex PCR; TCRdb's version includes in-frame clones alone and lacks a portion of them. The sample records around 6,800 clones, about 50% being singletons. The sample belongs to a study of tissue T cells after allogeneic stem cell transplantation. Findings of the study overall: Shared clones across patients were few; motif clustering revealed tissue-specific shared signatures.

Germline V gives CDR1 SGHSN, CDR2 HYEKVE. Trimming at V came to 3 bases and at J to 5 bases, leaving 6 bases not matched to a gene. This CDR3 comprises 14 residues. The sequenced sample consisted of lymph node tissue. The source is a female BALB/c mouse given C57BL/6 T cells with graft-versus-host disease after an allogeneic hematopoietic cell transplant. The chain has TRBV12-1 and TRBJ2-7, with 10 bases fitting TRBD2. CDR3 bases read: TGTGCCAGCTCTTCTAGACTGGGGGGCGATGAACAGTAC. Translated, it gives CASSSRLGGDEQY. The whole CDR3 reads CASSSRLGGDEQYF.